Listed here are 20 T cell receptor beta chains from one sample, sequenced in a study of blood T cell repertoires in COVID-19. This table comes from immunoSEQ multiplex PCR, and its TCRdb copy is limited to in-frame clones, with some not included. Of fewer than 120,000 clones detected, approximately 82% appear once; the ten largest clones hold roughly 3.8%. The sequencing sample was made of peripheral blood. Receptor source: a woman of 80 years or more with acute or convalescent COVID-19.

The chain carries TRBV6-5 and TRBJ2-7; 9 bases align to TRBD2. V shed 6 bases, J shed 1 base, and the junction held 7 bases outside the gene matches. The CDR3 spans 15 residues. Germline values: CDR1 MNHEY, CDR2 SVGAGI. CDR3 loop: CASREGSGGSYEQYF. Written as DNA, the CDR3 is TGTGCCAGCAGAGAGGGGAGCGGGGGGTCCTACGAGCAGTACTTC.

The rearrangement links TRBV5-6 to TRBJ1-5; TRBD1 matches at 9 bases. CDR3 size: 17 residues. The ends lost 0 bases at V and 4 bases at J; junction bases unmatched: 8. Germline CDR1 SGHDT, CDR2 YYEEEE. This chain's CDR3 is CASSLGAPGQGNQPQHF. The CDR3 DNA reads TGTGCCAGCAGCTTGGGTGCACCGGGACAGGGTAATCAGCCCCAGCATTTT.

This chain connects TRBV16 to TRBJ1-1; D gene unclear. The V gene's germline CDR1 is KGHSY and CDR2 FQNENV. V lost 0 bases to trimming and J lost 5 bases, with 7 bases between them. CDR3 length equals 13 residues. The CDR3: CASSQSAETEAFF. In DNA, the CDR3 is TGTGCCAGCAGCCAATCAGCGGAAACTGAAGCTTTCTTT.

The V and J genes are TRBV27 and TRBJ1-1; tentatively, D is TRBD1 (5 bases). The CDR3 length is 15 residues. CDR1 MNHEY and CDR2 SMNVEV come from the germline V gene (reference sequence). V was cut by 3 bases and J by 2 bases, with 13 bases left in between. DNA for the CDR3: TGTGCCAGCAGTTTGTTATGGCGGGGCAACACTGAAGCTTTCTTT. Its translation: CASSLLWRGNTEAFF.

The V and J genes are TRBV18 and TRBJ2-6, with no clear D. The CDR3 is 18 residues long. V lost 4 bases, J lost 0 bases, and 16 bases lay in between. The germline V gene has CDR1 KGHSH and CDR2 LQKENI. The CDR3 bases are TGTGCCAGCTCACTACAGCCTAAAACGACCTCTGGGGCCAACGTCCTGACTTTC. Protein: CASSLQPKTTSGANVLTF.

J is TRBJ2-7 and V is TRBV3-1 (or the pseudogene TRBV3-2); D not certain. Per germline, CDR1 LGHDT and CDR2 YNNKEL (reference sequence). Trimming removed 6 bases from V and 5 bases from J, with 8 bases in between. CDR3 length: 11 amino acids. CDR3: CASSYRDEQYF. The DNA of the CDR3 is TGTGCCAGCAGTTACAGAGACGAGCAGTACTTC.

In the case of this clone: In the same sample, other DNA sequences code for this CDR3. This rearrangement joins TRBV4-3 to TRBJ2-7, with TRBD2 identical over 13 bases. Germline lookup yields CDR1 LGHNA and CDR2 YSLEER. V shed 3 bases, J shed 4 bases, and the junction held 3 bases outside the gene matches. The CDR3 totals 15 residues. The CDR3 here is CASSQGLAGTYEQYF. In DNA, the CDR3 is TGCGCCAGCAGCCAGGGACTAGCGGGAACTTACGAGCAGTACTTC.

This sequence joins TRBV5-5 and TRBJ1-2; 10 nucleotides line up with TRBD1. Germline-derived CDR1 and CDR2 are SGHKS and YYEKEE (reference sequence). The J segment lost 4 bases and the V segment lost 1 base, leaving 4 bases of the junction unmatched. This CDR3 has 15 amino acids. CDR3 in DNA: TGTGCCAGCAGCTTGACCCGGGACAGGGGCTATGGCTACACCTTC. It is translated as CASSLTRDRGYGYTF.

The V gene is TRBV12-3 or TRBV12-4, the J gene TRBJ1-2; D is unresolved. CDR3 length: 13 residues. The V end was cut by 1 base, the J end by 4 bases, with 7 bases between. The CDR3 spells CASSLVAIYGYTF. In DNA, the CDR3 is TGTGCCAGCAGTTTAGTGGCCATCTATGGCTACACCTTC.

CDR3 in DNA: TGTGCCAGCTCACCACCGGTAGGGGCAGTCACCGGGGAGCTGTTTTTT. This encodes CASSPPVGAVTGELFF. The chain is built from TRBV18 and TRBJ2-2; D is perhaps TRBD1 (5 bases). This CDR3 contains 16 residues. Germline values: CDR1 KGHSH, CDR2 LQKENI. V was cut by 0 bases and J by 4 bases, with 12 bases left in between.

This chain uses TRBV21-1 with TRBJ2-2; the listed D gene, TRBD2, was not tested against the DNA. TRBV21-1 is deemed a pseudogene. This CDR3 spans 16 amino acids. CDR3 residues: CASSKIGCSCYRGAVF. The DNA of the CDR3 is TGTGCCAGCAGCAAAATTGGGTGTAGCTGCTACCGGGGAGCTGTTTTT.

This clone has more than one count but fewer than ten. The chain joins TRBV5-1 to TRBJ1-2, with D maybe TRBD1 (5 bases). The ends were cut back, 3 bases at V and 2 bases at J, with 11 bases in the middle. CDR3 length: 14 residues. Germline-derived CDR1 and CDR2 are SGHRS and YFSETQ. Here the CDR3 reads CASSSEGLNYGYTF. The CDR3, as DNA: TGCGCCAGCAGCTCGGAGGGGTTGAACTATGGCTACACCTTC.

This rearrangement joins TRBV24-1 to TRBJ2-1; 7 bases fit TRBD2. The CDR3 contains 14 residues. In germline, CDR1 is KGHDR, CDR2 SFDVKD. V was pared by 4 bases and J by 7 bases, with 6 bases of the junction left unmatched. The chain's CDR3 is CATSEGGGPNEQFF. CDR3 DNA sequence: TGTGCCACCAGTGAGGGGGGAGGGCCGAATGAGCAGTTCTTC.

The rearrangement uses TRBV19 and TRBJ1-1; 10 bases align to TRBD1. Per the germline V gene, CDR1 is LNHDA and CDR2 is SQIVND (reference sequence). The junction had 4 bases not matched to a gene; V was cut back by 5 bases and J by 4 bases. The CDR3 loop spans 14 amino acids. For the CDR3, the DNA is TGTGCCAGTAGTCCCGACAGGGGGCCCACTGAAGCTTTCTTT. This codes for CASSPDRGPTEAFF.

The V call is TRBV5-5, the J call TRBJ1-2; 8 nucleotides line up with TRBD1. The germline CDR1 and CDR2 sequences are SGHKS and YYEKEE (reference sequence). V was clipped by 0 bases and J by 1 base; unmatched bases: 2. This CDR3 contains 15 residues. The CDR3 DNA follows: TGTGCCAGCAGCTTGGAGACAGGGGTTAACTATGGCTACACCTTC. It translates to CASSLETGVNYGYTF.

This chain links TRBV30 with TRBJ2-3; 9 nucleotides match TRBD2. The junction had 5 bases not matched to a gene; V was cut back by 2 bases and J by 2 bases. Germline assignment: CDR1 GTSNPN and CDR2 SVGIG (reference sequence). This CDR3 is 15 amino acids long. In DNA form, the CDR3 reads TGTGCCTGGAGTAGCAGCGGGGGGCACACAGATACGCAGTATTTT. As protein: CAWSSSGGHTDTQYF.

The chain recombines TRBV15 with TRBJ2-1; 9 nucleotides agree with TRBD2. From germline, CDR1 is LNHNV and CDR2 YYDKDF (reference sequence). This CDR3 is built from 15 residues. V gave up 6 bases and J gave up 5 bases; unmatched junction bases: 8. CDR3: CATSLGREGHNEQFF. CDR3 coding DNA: TGTGCCACCAGTCTCGGGCGGGAGGGACACAATGAGCAGTTCTTC.

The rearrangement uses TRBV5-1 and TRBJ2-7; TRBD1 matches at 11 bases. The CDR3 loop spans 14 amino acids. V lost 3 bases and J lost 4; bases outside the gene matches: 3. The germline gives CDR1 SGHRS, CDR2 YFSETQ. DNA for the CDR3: TGCGCCAGCAGCTCGGGACAGGGGGGTTACGAGCAGTACTTC. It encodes CASSSGQGGYEQYF.

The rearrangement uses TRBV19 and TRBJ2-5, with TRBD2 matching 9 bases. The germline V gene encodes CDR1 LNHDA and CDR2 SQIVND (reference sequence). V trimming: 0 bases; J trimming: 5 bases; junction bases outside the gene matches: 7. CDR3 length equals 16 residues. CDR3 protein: CASSIETGTSLETQYF. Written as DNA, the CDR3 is TGTGCCAGTAGTATAGAGACCGGGACTAGCCTCGAGACCCAGTACTTC.

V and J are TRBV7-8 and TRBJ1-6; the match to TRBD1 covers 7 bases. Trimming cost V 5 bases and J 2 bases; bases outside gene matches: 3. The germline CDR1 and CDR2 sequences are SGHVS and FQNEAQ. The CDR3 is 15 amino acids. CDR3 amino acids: CASSPGQAYNSPLHF. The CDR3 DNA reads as TGTGCCAGCAGCCCCGGACAGGCCTATAATTCACCCCTCCACTTT. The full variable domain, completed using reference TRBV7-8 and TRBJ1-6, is GAGVSQSPRYKVAKRGQDVALRCDPISGHVSLFWYQQALGQGPEFLTYFQNEAQLDKSGLPSDRFFAERPEGSVSTLKIQRTQQEDSAVYLCASSPGQAYNSPLHFGNGTRLTVT.